A selection of T cell receptor beta chains follows, all from one sample in a study of blood T cell repertoires in COVID-19. The repertoire was sequenced with immunoSEQ multiplex PCR; TCRdb's copy has only in-frame clones and lacks some. The table shows roughly 310,000 clones, with around nine tenths occurring only once. The sample consisted of PBMCs or T cells enriched from blood (not recorded which). The receptor source for this set is a man aged 55-75 years who had recovered from COVID-19. CDR3s include the opening cysteine and the closing phenylalanine or tryptophan. D genes are given only for firm matches. Size is omitted from some rows. Given values are once, few, many or a class for expanded clones.

v_call	cdr3_length	d_call	clone_size	j_call	cdr3_aa	cdr3_nt
TRBV18	14	NA	NA	TRBJ1-4	CASSPAGFNEKLFF	TGTGCCAGCTCACCGGCAGGCTTTAATGAAAAACTGTTTTTT
TRBV7-9	17	TRBD2	NA	TRBJ2-3	CASSSSASSGNTDTQYF	TGTGCCAGCAGCTCAAGTGCATCTAGCGGGAACACAGATACGCAGTATTTT
TRBV27	13	NA	NA	TRBJ2-7	CASTLPGSDEQYF	TGTGCCAGCACTTTACCGGGGTCCGACGAGCAGTACTTC
TRBV7-2	15	NA	once	TRBJ1-5	CASSLWQGSNQPQHF	TGTGCCAGCAGCTTATGGCAGGGTAGCAATCAGCCCCAGCATTTT
TRBV19	15	NA	NA	TRBJ2-7	CASSLGDTGPYEQYF	TGTGCCAGTAGTCTCGGGGACACCGGACCCTACGAGCAGTACTTC
TRBV10-3	14	TRBD1	NA	TRBJ1-2	CAISERQGSYGYTF	TGTGCCATCAGTGAGCGACAGGGATCCTATGGCTACACCTTC
TRBV4-1	18	NA	few	TRBJ1-5	CASSQLPRTNYDNQPQHF	TGCGCCAGCAGCCAACTCCCTCGGACAAATTACGACAATCAGCCCCAGCATTTT
TRBV3-1/TRBV3-2	17	TRBD1	NA	TRBJ2-6	CASSPDRGVSGANVLTF	TGTGCCAGCAGCCCGGACAGGGGAGTATCGGGGGCCAACGTCCTGACTTTC
TRBV2	12	TRBD1	NA	TRBJ1-2	CASSATGDGYTF	TGTGCCAGCAGCGCTACAGGGGATGGCTACACCTTC
TRBV21-1	13	NA	NA	TRBJ2-5	CASSKLGRGAQYF	TGTGCCAGCAGCAAACTCGGCAGGGGCGCCCAGTACTTC
TRBV9	13	NA	NA	TRBJ1-1	CASSALQAGEAFF	TGTGCCAGCAGCGCCTTACAGGCGGGAGAAGCTTTCTTT
TRBV30	17	TRBD1	NA	TRBJ1-6	CAWSGRGRGSPNSPLHF	TGTGCCTGGAGCGGTAGGGGGCGCGGTAGCCCGAATTCACCCCTCCACTTT
TRBV3-1/TRBV3-2	12	NA	NA	TRBJ1-1	CASSQGAGTAFF	TGTGCCAGCAGCCAGGGCGCGGGTACGGCTTTCTTT
TRBV15	13	TRBD2	NA	TRBJ2-1	CATSREVAGGLVF	TGTGCCACCAGCAGAGAAGTAGCGGGGGGGTTGGTCTTC
TRBV6-4	13	NA	NA	TRBJ2-3	CASSDPFVDTQYF	TGTGCCAGCAGTGACCCGTTCGTAGATACGCAGTATTTT
TRBV5-6	14	NA	NA	TRBJ2-1	CASRGTEHHNEQFF	TGTGCCAGCAGAGGGACTGAACATCACAATGAGCAGTTCTTC
TRBV5-1	16	NA	NA	TRBJ1-5	CASSLSPGGSNQPQHF	TGCGCCAGCAGCTTGTCACCAGGAGGTAGCAATCAGCCCCAGCATTTT
TRBV11-3	16	NA	NA	TRBJ1-5	CASSLGASGGNQPQHF	TGTGCCAGCAGCCTGGGGGCCTCCGGGGGCAATCAGCCCCAGCATTTT
TRBV6-5	15	NA	once	TRBJ2-4	CASSYGREYKNIQYF	TGTGCCAGCAGTTACGGCAGGGAATACAAAAACATTCAGTACTTC
TRBV5-6	14	NA	once	TRBJ1-3	CASNPRGYGNTIYF	TGTGCCAGCAACCCAAGGGGGTATGGAAACACCATATATTTT
TRBV29-1	13	NA	few	TRBJ1-1	CSVTSRRNTEAFF	TGCAGCGTTACATCTCGCCGGAACACTGAAGCTTTCTTT
TRBV30	15	NA	NA	TRBJ2-7	CAWSVLSSGAYEQYF	TGTGCCTGGAGTGTACTCTCTAGTGGGGCATACGAGCAGTACTTC
TRBV3-1/TRBV3-2	14	TRBD1	few	TRBJ1-2	CASSHTGTGNGYTF	TGTGCCAGCAGCCACACCGGGACAGGAAATGGCTACACCTTC
TRBV18	13	NA	NA	TRBJ2-7	CASSAGQSYEQYF	TGTGCCAGCTCAGCTGGACAGTCCTACGAGCAGTACTTC
TRBV11-2	14	NA	once	TRBJ1-6	CASSLHRENSPLHF	TGTGCCAGCAGCTTACACAGGGAAAATTCACCCCTCCACTTT
TRBV9	14	NA	NA	TRBJ2-3	CASKGGAGSDTQYF	TGTGCCAGCAAGGGGGGGGCCGGATCAGATACGCAGTATTTT
TRBV29-1	15	TRBD1	once	TRBJ1-1	CSVANPQGVTAEAFF	TGCAGCGTTGCTAATCCACAGGGGGTTACCGCTGAAGCTTTCTTT
TRBV3-1/TRBV3-2	16	NA	NA	TRBJ1-2	CASSQELVLGAYGYTF	TGTGCCAGCAGCCAAGAGCTCGTACTTGGAGCCTATGGCTACACCTTC
TRBV20-1	14	NA	NA	TRBJ1-2	CSASETGRFYGYTF	TGCAGTGCTAGTGAGACAGGCCGATTCTATGGCTACACCTTC
TRBV4-2	13	NA	few	TRBJ1-5	CASSQTPGRPQHF	TGTGCCAGCAGCCAAACGCCGGGGAGGCCCCAGCATTTT
TRBV27	14	TRBD2	NA	TRBJ2-7	CASSFSTSGYEQYF	TGTGCCAGCAGTTTTTCGACTAGCGGGTACGAGCAGTACTTC
TRBV5-1	15	NA	few	TRBJ2-7	CASSRGSGILYEQYF	TGCGCCAGCAGCCGGGGGTCGGGTATACTCTACGAGCAGTACTTC
TRBV28	12	NA	NA	TRBJ1-1	CASSLKAGEAFF	TGTGCCAGCAGTTTAAAGGCAGGTGAAGCTTTCTTT
TRBV7-2	13	NA	NA	TRBJ1-1	CASSPPRNTEAFF	TGTGCCAGCAGCCCTCCCCGGAACACTGAAGCTTTCTTT
TRBV27	18	TRBD2	few	TRBJ2-1	CASSYGTSGVASYNEQFF	TGTGCCAGCTCATATGGGACTAGCGGGGTGGCGTCCTACAATGAGCAGTTCTTC
TRBV5-6	12	TRBD1	NA	TRBJ1-5	CASSRTGSPQHF	TGTGCCAGCAGCCGGACAGGTTCGCCCCAGCATTTT
TRBV4-2	15	NA	NA	TRBJ2-7	CASSHPTGSNYEQYF	TGTGCCAGCAGCCACCCCACAGGGAGCAACTACGAGCAGTACTTC
TRBV6-5	14	TRBD2	NA	TRBJ2-7	CASTSAGGLHEQYF	TGTGCCAGCACGTCAGCGGGAGGGCTCCACGAACAGTACTTC
TRBV7-9	15	TRBD1	NA	TRBJ1-3	CASSQQGVAGNTIYF	TGTGCCAGCAGCCAACAGGGGGTCGCTGGAAACACCATATATTTT